A single sample is the source of the 23 T cell receptor beta chains below, sequenced in a study of blood T cell repertoires in COVID-19. Measured with immunoSEQ multiplex PCR; TCRdb has only the in-frame clones, and not every one. The sample gives about 350,000 clones, more than 75% of which show up once; around 3.3% is in the top ten. Material for sequencing was peripheral blood. The receptors here all came from a woman under 30 who had recovered from COVID-19.

The chain joins TRBV6-2 or TRBV6-3 to TRBJ2-1, with D possibly TRBD1 on 6 matching bases. In germline, CDR1 is MNHEY, CDR2 SVGEGT. V was cut by 2 bases and J by 7 bases, with 12 bases left in between. The CDR3 loop spans 14 amino acids. This CDR3 is CASSYSRGMNEQFF. DNA for the CDR3: TGTGCCAGCAGTTACAGCAGGGGTATGAATGAGCAGTTCTTC.

This chain connects TRBV21-1 to TRBJ2-7; the table's TRBD2 call for D was not verified on the DNA. TRBV21-1 represents a pseudogene. The CDR3 has 19 residues. CDR3 in DNA: TGTGCCCGCGACCCCGGGGGACTAGCGACTCATCCCCTTAACTACGAGCAGTACGTC. Encoded protein: CARDPGGLATHPLNYEQYV.

In its sample, this clone was seen a few times. The chain has TRBV10-1 and TRBJ1-5; 7 bases are a match to TRBD1. The CDR3 extends over 15 amino acids. J lost 6 bases, V lost 5 bases, and 10 bases had no gene match. Germline lookup yields CDR1 WNHNN and CDR2 SYGVQD (reference sequence). CDR3 loop: CASSRVEGGFQPQHF. CDR3 nucleotide sequence: TGCGCCAGCAGTAGGGTGGAAGGGGGCTTTCAGCCCCAGCATTTT.

The chain couples TRBV5-4 to TRBJ1-2; 11 bases align to TRBD1. The germline V gene has CDR1 SGHNT and CDR2 YYREEE (reference sequence). The CDR3 covers 15 residues. The ends lost 4 bases at V and 6 bases at J; junction bases unmatched: 8. In DNA, the CDR3 is TGTGCCAGCAGCAGAACCGGGACAGGGGGAAATGGCTACACCTTC. It translates to CASSRTGTGGNGYTF.

The chain links TRBV19 to TRBJ1-5, with D perhaps TRBD1 (5 bases). The V gene lost 4 bases and the J gene lost 4 bases, with 14 bases spanning the gap. CDR1 and CDR2 from the germline V gene are LNHDA and SQIVND (reference sequence). The CDR3 runs 15 residues. Here the CDR3 DNA reads TGTGCCAGTAGTACAAGACAGTTTGTTAATCAGCCCCAGCATTTT. This gives the protein CASSTRQFVNQPQHF.

The rearrangement joins TRBV7-2 to TRBJ2-7, with 8 bases aligning to TRBD2. CDR1 is SGHTA and CDR2 is FQGNSA in the germline V gene. The CDR3 extends over 15 amino acids. V was pared by 1 base and J by 5 bases, with 7 bases of the junction left unmatched. DNA for the CDR3: TGTGCCAGCAGCTTAGGAGCGGGAGTGAACAACGAGCAGTACGTC. Amino acids: CASSLGAGVNNEQYV.

The V gene is TRBV30, the J gene TRBJ2-3; the match to TRBD2 covers 8 bases. The CDR3 covers 12 residues. Unmatched junction bases numbered 5, after V lost 8 bases and J lost 4 bases. Germline-derived CDR1 and CDR2 are GTSNPN and SVGIG (reference sequence). CDR3 nucleotides: TGTGCCGTTAGCGGGATCCCAGATACGCAGTATTTT. Protein product: CAVSGIPDTQYF.

This chain connects TRBV29-1 to TRBJ1-2; 9 bases are shared with TRBD1. CDR1 and CDR2 (germline): SQVTM, ANQGSEA. With 7 bases clipped from V and 5 bases from J, the junction kept 8 bases outside the gene matches. The CDR3 totals 13 residues. In nucleotides, the CDR3 is TGCAGCGCCAAACAGGGGGCTTATTATGGCTACACCTTC. Amino acid sequence: CSAKQGAYYGYTF.

This chain joins TRBV19 and TRBJ2-1; 8 bases fit TRBD2. J lost 5 bases, V lost 1 base, and 7 bases had no gene match. The CDR3 spans 16 residues. The germline V gene encodes CDR1 LNHDA and CDR2 SQIVND (reference sequence). The CDR3 region is CASSIARTSKDNEQFF. Here the CDR3 DNA reads TGTGCCAGTAGTATAGCCAGGACTAGCAAGGACAATGAGCAGTTCTTC.

The chain employs TRBV4-2 and TRBJ1-2; TRBD1 matches at 7 bases. The CDR3 is 14 residues long. Per germline, CDR1 LGHNA and CDR2 YNFKEQ. The V and J ends lost 3 bases and 6 bases, in that order; junction bases with no gene match: 7. The CDR3 region is CASSQGGQPHGYTF. The CDR3 DNA reads TGTGCCAGCAGCCAGGGGGGACAGCCACATGGCTACACCTTC.

This chain links TRBV6-2 or TRBV6-3 with TRBJ1-1; a possible D gene is TRBD1 (5 bases). Germline V gene lookup returns CDR1 MNHEY and CDR2 SVGEGT. V shed 0 bases and J shed 2 bases, with 13 bases lying between them. The CDR3 totals 16 residues. The CDR3 spells CASSYSAGRVNTEAFF. The CDR3 DNA reads TGTGCCAGCAGTTACTCGGCGGGACGGGTTAACACTGAAGCTTTCTTT.

This chain links TRBV11-2 with TRBJ2-2; 9 bases are a match to TRBD1. CDR1 and CDR2 (germline): SGHAT, FQNNGV. This CDR3 comprises 18 residues. The V gene end was trimmed by 0 bases and the J gene end by 1 base; junction bases not matched to a gene: 6. This CDR3 reads CASSLDYRGRRNTGELFF. The CDR3 DNA follows: TGTGCCAGCAGCTTAGATTACAGGGGGCGGAGGAACACCGGGGAGCTGTTTTTT.

V gene TRBV19 combines with J gene TRBJ2-2; D might be TRBD1 (5 bases). Germline V gene data show CDR1 as LNHDA and CDR2 as SQIVND (reference sequence). Between the trimmed V and J ends, which lost 3 bases and 0 bases, there was a span of 8 bases. The CDR3 is made up of 15 amino acids. This chain's CDR3 is CASSIGHTNTGELFF. The CDR3 DNA follows: TGTGCCAGTAGTATCGGACACACGAACACCGGGGAGCTGTTTTTT.

V gene TRBV30 combines with J gene TRBJ1-4; the match to TRBD1 covers 7 bases. This CDR3 comprises 14 residues. Germline CDR1 reads GTSNPN; CDR2 reads SVGIG (reference sequence). V lost 3 bases, J lost 4 bases, and 5 bases stayed unmatched. As DNA, the CDR3 is TGTGCCTGGAGCGAAGGGACAGATAATGAAAAACTGTTTTTT. Translating gives CAWSEGTDNEKLFF. Full variable domain (remainder filled in from reference TRBV30 and TRBJ1-4): SQTIHQWPATLVQPVGSPLSLECTVEGTSNPNLYWYRQAAGRGLQLLFYSVGIGQISSEVPQNLSASRPQDRQFILSSKKLLLSDSGFYLCAWSEGTDNEKLFFGSGTQLSVL.

This clone is a singleton in its sample. The chain uses TRBV24-1 and TRBJ2-7; the match to TRBD1 covers 8 bases. The CDR3 is 13 amino acids. The germline V gene encodes CDR1 KGHDR and CDR2 SFDVKD. After removal of 7 bases from V and 5 bases from J, the junction contained 6 bases not matched to a gene. The CDR3 coding sequence is TGTGCCACCAGGGGCAGGGGGCTCCACGAGCAGTACGTC. This gives the protein CATRGRGLHEQYV.

The genes are TRBV12-3 or TRBV12-4 and TRBJ2-2; D gene unclear. The CDR3 contains 13 residues. The V gene lost 3 bases and the J gene lost 2 bases, with 4 bases spanning the gap. The CDR3 nucleotides read TGTGCCAGCAGTTTTATAAACACCGGGGAGCTGTTTTTT. It translates to CASSFINTGELFF.

V and J are TRBV5-6 and TRBJ2-7, with 7 bases fitting TRBD1. Trimming removed 4 bases from V and 4 bases from J; junction bases left unmatched: 8. The germline V gene encodes CDR1 SGHDT and CDR2 YYEEEE. This CDR3 has 14 residues. The CDR3 coding sequence is TGTGCCAGCAGCAACAGGGGCCAAAAGTACGAGCAGTACGTC. Its protein product is CASSNRGQKYEQYV.

The rearrangement links TRBV9 to TRBJ1-6; D perhaps matches TRBD1 (6 bases). Per germline, CDR1 SGDLS and CDR2 YYNGEE. This CDR3 has 17 amino acids. Trimming cost V 0 bases and J 4 bases, with 14 bases left between them. Written as DNA, the CDR3 is TGTGCCAGCAGCGTAGATCAGGGGCGATCGTATAATTCACCCCTCCACTTT. Translation gives CASSVDQGRSYNSPLHF.

The J gene is TRBJ1-4, the V gene TRBV5-4; 7 positions agree with TRBD1. The ends lost 4 bases at V and 3 bases at J; junction bases unmatched: 12. The CDR3 spans 17 residues. Germline V gives CDR1 SGHNT, CDR2 YYREEE (reference sequence). The chain's CDR3 is CASSREPMGQPNEKLFF. CDR3 DNA sequence: TGTGCCAGCAGCCGAGAACCGATGGGACAGCCTAATGAAAAACTGTTTTTT.

This clone was counted once. This chain connects TRBV5-1 to TRBJ2-1, with 7 nucleotides matching TRBD2. J gave up 7 bases and V 0 bases, and 10 bases lay outside the gene matches. The germline gives CDR1 SGHRS, CDR2 YFSETQ. The CDR3 has 16 amino acids. The chain's CDR3 is CASSLAFLAAGNEQFF. The CDR3 bases are TGCGCCAGCAGCTTGGCCTTTCTAGCGGCGGGTAATGAGCAGTTCTTC.

The CDR3 region is CASKRGGSPLHF. In nucleotides, the CDR3 is TGTGCCAGCAAAAGGGGAGGTTCACCCCTCCACTTT. The rearrangement links TRBV28 to TRBJ1-6; D is possibly TRBD1 (5 bases). Trimming left V 7 bases short and J 9 bases short, with 10 bases between. This CDR3 region has 12 residues. The germline V gene encodes CDR1 MDHEN and CDR2 SYDVKM. Filled out from reference TRBV28 and TRBJ1-6, the complete variable domain reads DVKVTQSSRYLVKRTGEKVFLECVQDMDHENMFWYRQDPGLGLRLIYFSYDVKMKEKGDIPEGYSVSREKKERFSLILESASTNQTSMYLCASKRGGSPLHFGNGTRLTVT.

J is TRBJ1-4 and V is TRBV30; D is possibly TRBD1 (5 bases). V was pared by 3 bases and J by 5 bases, with 7 bases between. The germline V gene encodes CDR1 GTSNPN and CDR2 SVGIG (reference sequence). This CDR3 has 12 amino acids. CDR3 nucleotide sequence: TGTGCCTGGAGGGCAGGGAATGAAAAACTGTTTTTT. This translates into CAWRAGNEKLFF.

This rearrangement joins TRBV18 to TRBJ1-1; TRBD1 matches at 10 bases. From germline, CDR1 is KGHSH and CDR2 LQKENI. V dropped 2 bases and J dropped 4; count of bases not matched to a gene: 4. The CDR3 length is 15 residues. CDR3 nucleotide sequence: TGTGCCAGCTCACCAACGGGACAGGGGCGCACTGAAGCTTTCTTT. This sequence encodes CASSPTGQGRTEAFF.